The present entry profiles one TCR beta chain with its context. Authors' analysis steps: Amplifying reference gene primers gave estimates of nucleated cell counts. This table comes from immunoSEQ multiplex PCR, and its TCRdb copy is limited to in-frame clones, with some not included. V and J calls and clone size come straight from that table; D and trimming were deduced from the DNA. The sample has roughly 100,000 clones, roughly 84% seen once. The data derive from a study of blood T cell repertoires in COVID-19. Across the whole study: Acute and convalescent COVID-19 specimens originated in the United States, Italy and Spain. T cells, B-cell-depleted T cells, or PBMCs provided the cDNA or gDNA that served as material.

The V gene end was trimmed by 3 bases and the J gene end by 4 bases; junction bases not matched to a gene: 6. Per germline, CDR1 LGHNA and CDR2 YNFKEQ. This CDR3 is built from 17 residues. The rearrangement uses TRBV4-2 and TRBJ2-2, with 12 bases fitting TRBD2. Sample: peripheral blood. The source of this sequence is a human donor in a cohort sampled during active COVID-19. DNA of the CDR3: TGTGCCAGCAGCCAGATACTAGCGGGGGGATCCACCGGGGAGCTGTTTTTT. This sequence encodes CASSQILAGGSTGELFF.